These 21 T cell receptor beta chains were all obtained from the same sample, sequenced in a study of glioma-infiltrating T cells after dendritic cell vaccination. The data were produced by immunoSEQ multiplex PCR, yet TCRdb's version contains in-frame clones alone and is incomplete. In the table there are 65,000 to 80,000 clones, 80% to 85% of which are singletons. Sequences were derived from blood, sampled before dendritic cell vaccination. These receptor sequences come from a human donor with glioblastoma.

V and J are TRBV19 and TRBJ2-5; D might be TRBD2 (6 bases). CDR1 is LNHDA and CDR2 is SQIVND in the germline V gene (reference sequence). The CDR3 spans 15 residues. V lost 6 bases and J lost 2, with 16 bases in between. The DNA of the CDR3 is TGTGCCAGTAGCCATAGGGGCGGGGCTCAAGAGACCCAGTACTTC. Translation: CASSHRGGAQETQYF. The full variable domain, with the rest looked up from reference TRBV19 and TRBJ2-5, is DGGITQSPKYLFRKEGQNVTLSCEQNLNHDAMYWYRQDPGQGLRLIYYSQIVNDFQKGDIAEGYSVSREKKESFPLTVTSAQKNPTAFYLCASSHRGGAQETQYFGPGTRLLVL.

The chain links TRBV7-9 to TRBJ1-1; D remains ambiguous. Trimming cost V 5 bases and J 1 base, with 11 bases left between them. Germline CDR1 SEHNR, CDR2 FQNEAQ (reference sequence). There are 14 residues in the CDR3. The CDR3 sequence is CASSPPTGNTEAFF. The CDR3 coding sequence is TGTGCCAGCAGCCCCCCCACGGGGAACACTGAAGCTTTCTTT.

V usage is TRBV5-4 and J usage is TRBJ2-1, with D possibly TRBD2 on 7 matching bases. The CDR3 contains 14 residues. CDR1 and CDR2 (germline): SGHNT, YYREEE (reference sequence). V shed 8 bases and J shed 5 bases, with 17 bases lying between them. As DNA, the CDR3 is TGTGCCAGTGCACGGGGGGCTGAAAACAATGAGCAGTTCTTC. Its translation is CASARGAENNEQFF.

V and J are TRBV7-9 and TRBJ1-2, with 9 bases fitting TRBD1. Per germline, CDR1 SEHNR and CDR2 FQNEAQ (reference sequence). Losses at the gene ends were 7 bases for V and 2 bases for J; bases not matched to a gene: 5. The CDR3 has 14 amino acids. Written as DNA, the CDR3 is TGTGCCAGCACCGGGACAGGGTTCAACTATGGCTACACCTTC. Translation: CASTGTGFNYGYTF.

This chain connects TRBV18 to TRBJ1-2; TRBD1 agrees at 7 bases. J gave up 3 bases and V 2 bases, and 0 bases lay outside the gene matches. Germline-derived CDR1 and CDR2 are KGHSH and LQKENI. The CDR3 is made up of 13 amino acids. As DNA, the CDR3 is TGTGCCAGCTCACCAGGACAGGACTATGGCTACACCTTC. Residues: CASSPGQDYGYTF.

The J gene is TRBJ1-2, the V gene TRBV11-2, with D maybe TRBD1 (6 bases). The CDR3 is 14 residues long. Trimming removed 4 bases at V and 8 bases at J, with 17 bases between. From germline, CDR1 is SGHAT and CDR2 FQNNGV. CDR3 amino acids: CASSSGGGFAGYTF. CDR3 sequence (DNA): TGTGCCAGCAGCTCGGGAGGGGGGTTCGCCGGCTACACCTTC.

This clone has only a few counts. The chain joins TRBV6-5 to TRBJ1-1; TRBD1 agrees at 7 bases. The CDR3 runs to 16 residues. Trimming removed 2 bases from V and 2 bases from J; junction bases left unmatched: 8. Germline V gives CDR1 MNHEY, CDR2 SVGAGI. Here the CDR3 DNA reads TGTGCCAGCAGTTACCCCACCGGGACAGCTAACACTGAAGCTTTCTTT. Translated: CASSYPTGTANTEAFF.

As concerns this clone: The sample carries other DNA sequences with the same CDR3. The genes are TRBV4-1 and TRBJ2-7; D perhaps matches TRBD1 (6 bases). The germline gives CDR1 MGHRA, CDR2 YSYEKL. This CDR3 comprises 18 residues. V was shortened by 0 bases and J by 5 bases, with 23 bases between the two germline ends. The CDR3 protein is CASSQESRGTGEVHEQYF. The CDR3 nucleotides read TGCGCCAGCAGCCAAGAGTCCAGGGGCACCGGTGAGGTCCACGAGCAGTACTTC.

The CDR3 loop is CASSVGQPNEKLFF. The DNA for the CDR3 is TGTGCCAGCAGCGTTGGACAGCCTAATGAAAAACTGTTTTTT. The chain carries TRBV9 and TRBJ1-4; a possible D gene is TRBD1 (6 bases). V dropped 2 bases and J dropped 3 bases, with 8 bases sitting between them. The CDR3 runs to 14 residues. Looked up from germline, CDR1 is SGDLS and CDR2 is YYNGEE.

The genes are TRBV19 and TRBJ1-4; D ambiguous. The V end was cut by 2 bases, the J end by 4 bases, with 11 bases between. Germline values: CDR1 LNHDA, CDR2 SQIVND (reference sequence). CDR3 length: 15 residues. For the CDR3, the DNA is TGTGCCAGTAGTATAATGTTGGGCATTAATGAAAAACTGTTTTTT. This sequence encodes CASSIMLGINEKLFF.

The chain combines TRBV7-2 with TRBJ2-7; tentatively, D is TRBD1 (6 bases). From germline, CDR1 is SGHTA and CDR2 FQGNSA. The CDR3 spans 13 residues. Trimming cost V 2 bases and J 3 bases, with 8 bases left between them. CDR3 sequence reads: CASSLTGNYEQYF. In nucleotides, the CDR3 is TGTGCCAGCAGCTTAACAGGGAACTACGAGCAGTACTTC.

The chain couples TRBV5-1 to TRBJ1-4; 10 bases align to TRBD1. Trimming cost V 5 bases and J 6 bases; bases outside gene matches: 7. Germline V gene lookup returns CDR1 SGHRS and CDR2 YFSETQ. The CDR3 extends over 15 amino acids. The CDR3 coding sequence is TGCGCCAGCAGGACAGGGGGCGCGAGGGATGAAAAACTGTTTTTT. Its translation: CASRTGGARDEKLFF.

The genes are TRBV13 and TRBJ2-7, with D perhaps matching TRBD1 (6 bases). The CDR3 runs 13 residues. The germline gives CDR1 PRHDT, CDR2 FYEKMQ (reference sequence). V gave up 5 bases and J gave up 1 base, with 9 bases separating them. CDR3 sequence reads: CASSLDRSYEQYF. Written as DNA, the CDR3 is TGTGCCAGCAGCCTTGACAGGTCCTACGAGCAGTACTTC.

V is TRBV6-5 and J is TRBJ2-4; D gene ambiguous. The CDR3 totals 15 residues. Germline-derived CDR1 and CDR2 are MNHEY and SVGAGI. V lost 0 bases to trimming and J lost 10 bases, with 16 bases between them. The CDR3 region is CASSYSQATRSIQYF. In nucleotides, the CDR3 is TGTGCCAGCAGTTACTCGCAGGCCACCAGAAGTATTCAGTACTTC.

This clone was counted only a few times. This chain joins TRBV6-6 and TRBJ1-4; no definite D call. V dropped 7 bases and J dropped 6 bases, with 12 bases sitting between them. The CDR3 runs to 13 residues. CDR1 and CDR2 from the germline V gene are MNHNY and SVGAGI (reference sequence). The CDR3 spells CASTPEGDEKLFF. CDR3 bases: TGTGCCAGCACTCCGGAGGGCGATGAAAAACTGTTTTTT.

The rearrangement joins TRBV5-1 to TRBJ1-2, with TRBD1 identical over 7 bases. Trimming at V came to 4 bases and at J to 8 bases, leaving 17 bases not matched to a gene. Germline-derived CDR1 and CDR2 are SGHRS and YFSETQ. The CDR3 totals 16 residues. CDR3 region: CASSHESTGVSWGYTF. CDR3 DNA: TGCGCCAGCAGCCATGAAAGTACAGGGGTCAGCTGGGGCTACACCTTC. Full variable domain (remainder filled in from reference TRBV5-1 and TRBJ1-2): KAGVTQTPRYLIKTRGQQVTLSCSPISGHRSVSWYQQTPGQGLQFLFEYFSETQRNKGNFPGRFSGRQFSNSRSEMNVSTLELGDSALYLCASSHESTGVSWGYTFGSGTRLTVV.

J is TRBJ1-5 and V is TRBV2; 8 bases are a match to TRBD1. The V gene end was trimmed by 6 bases and the J gene end by 2 bases; junction bases not matched to a gene: 3. The CDR3 is 14 residues long. Germline-derived CDR1 and CDR2 are SNHLY and FYNNEI. CDR3 DNA: TGTGCCAGCAGGGACAGGGCAGGCAATCAGCCCCAGCATTTT. Protein sequence: CASRDRAGNQPQHF.

The V and J genes are TRBV18 and TRBJ1-6; 7 positions agree with TRBD1. The length of the CDR3 is 15 residues. Germline CDR1 and CDR2: KGHSH and LQKENI. Trimming cost V 2 bases and J 8 bases; bases outside gene matches: 6. The CDR3 region has the DNA TGTGCCAGCTCACCAGGTTCCAGGGGGGATTCACCCCTCCACTTT. Its protein is CASSPGSRGDSPLHF.

The rearrangement links TRBV5-1 to TRBJ2-2, with D uncertain. Deletions cut 0 bases from V and 3 bases from J, with 6 bases between. CDR3 length: 14 amino acids. Per germline, CDR1 SGHRS and CDR2 YFSETQ. DNA of the CDR3: TGCGCCAGCAGCTTGGCAACTTACACCGGGGAGCTGTTTTTT. It is translated as CASSLATYTGELFF. Looking up the rest from reference TRBV5-1 and TRBJ2-2 gives the full variable domain: KAGVTQTPRYLIKTRGQQVTLSCSPISGHRSVSWYQQTPGQGLQFLFEYFSETQRNKGNFPGRFSGRQFSNSRSEMNVSTLELGDSALYLCASSLATYTGELFFGEGSRLTVL.

The genes are TRBV27 and TRBJ2-3; 9 positions match TRBD2. The trim removed 5 bases at V and 2 bases at J, leaving 5 bases unmatched. Germline V gene sequence: CDR1 MNHEY, CDR2 SMNVEV (reference sequence). The CDR3 covers 15 residues. In DNA form, the CDR3 reads TGTGCCAGCAGTACTCCTAGCGGGGTCACAGATACGCAGTATTTT. Encoded protein: CASSTPSGVTDTQYF.

This sequence joins TRBV5-1 and TRBJ2-1; D gene ambiguous. In germline, CDR1 is SGHRS, CDR2 YFSETQ. CDR3 length: 12 amino acids. Trimming shortened V by 2 bases and J by 5 bases, and 5 bases separated the two germline ends. The CDR3 region is CASSFQDNEQFF. CDR3 DNA: TGCGCCAGCAGCTTCCAGGACAATGAGCAGTTCTTC.